This T cell receptor (beta chain) was captured by sequencing in a study of a mutant IDH1 vaccine in newly diagnosed glioma. As for the study in general: There were eight vaccinations for patients, given in weeks 1, 3, 5, 7, 11, 15, 19 and 23. The initiation of vaccination occurred 4-6 weeks after radiotherapy alone, or with temozolomide cycles.

This clone was counted between two and nine times. Its antigen is still unknown. Specified time point: week 23, last vaccination. The study gave 300 ug of mutant IDH1 20-mer peptide per vaccine dose, with topical imiquimod. Those who donated had recent WHO grade 3 or 4 IDH1-mutant, ATRX-lost astrocytomas. Whole-study findings and limits: Patients mounted vaccine-induced immune responses in around 93% of cases.

The assay was immunoSEQ multiplex PCR, and TCRdb's table has in-frame clones only and misses some. Altogether 60,000 or so clones are present, roughly three quarters being singletons, with the ten largest covering 7.5% to 10%. The sequence derives from a woman in her forties with glioma. Some clones in this sample may be carry-over from other donors' samples. This sample comprised PBMCs, obtained from a glioma patient whose treatment included an IDH1 peptide vaccine.

This chain's CDR3 is CASSPQRQVRNTEAFF. As DNA, the CDR3 is TGTGCCAGCAGTCCCCAACGACAGGTCCGGAACACTGAAGCTTTCTTT. The gene calls are TRBV27 and TRBJ1-1; D possibly corresponds to TRBD1 (6 bases). The CDR3 contains 16 residues. Germline CDR1 reads MNHEY; CDR2 reads SMNVEV (reference sequence). V was pared by 5 bases and J by 1 base, with 17 bases between.